Listed below are T cell receptor beta chains from one sample, sequenced in a study of CD8 T cells in ankylosing spondylitis. MiXCR, applied by TCRdb to the 5' RACE reads, yields one record per CDR3 protein. This table has about 800,000 distinct CDR3 sequences, 10% to 15% appearing once. Sequencing used blood, either unsorted or a sorted T cell fraction (not recorded which). The receptors come from a male donor with ankylosing spondylitis. Each CDR3 is given with its conserved first and last residue. D genes are given only for firm matches. Clone size appears in some rows only: once, few, many, or a class for an expanded clone.

j_call d_call v_call clone_size cdr3_nt cdr3_aa
TRBJ1-2 - TRBV7-2 - TGTGCCAGCAGCCCCACTTTCGCCGCTAACTATGGCTACACCTTC CASSPTFAANYGYTF
TRBJ2-7 - TRBV3-1 - TGTGCCAGCAGCCAAGGGACCTTCTACGAGCAGTACTTC CASSQGTFYEQYF
TRBJ2-1 - TRBV5-1 - TGCGCCAGCAGCTTGGGGGTTTGGACGAACCCCCAGTTCTTC CASSLGVWTNPQFF
TRBJ2-3 TRBD2 TRBV11-1 - TGTGCCAGCAGCCAAGCGCTAACCCCCCCGGGACTAGCGGGAGCTATCCTCACAGATACGCAGTATTTT CASSQALTPPGLAGAILTDTQYF
TRBJ1-2 TRBD1 TRBV4-3 few TGCGCCAGCAGCCAAGATCGGACAGGGGACTATGGCTACACCTTC CASSQDRTGDYGYTF
TRBJ2-5 - TRBV7-9 - TGTGCCAGCAGTAGGAGGGCCGTGTTTTCGGAGACCCAGTACTTC CASSRRAVFSETQYF
TRBJ1-1 - TRBV18 few TGTGCCAGCTCACCAAATCAGGACACTGAAGCTTTCTTT CASSPNQDTEAFF
TRBJ2-1 - TRBV12-3/TRBV12-4 few TGTGCCAGTCGCCCGGGGGCGGGGTACAATGAGCAGTTCTTC CASRPGAGYNEQFF
TRBJ1-6 - TRBV6-2/TRBV6-3 few TGTGCCAGCAGTTATCGGGATATTTCACCCCTCCACTTT CASSYRDISPLHF
TRBJ1-1 - TRBV12-3/TRBV12-4 few TGTGCCAGCAGCGCCGGAGCTTTCCGTGAAGCTTTCTTT CASSAGAFREAFF
TRBJ2-7 TRBD1 TRBV20-1 - TGCAGTGCTAGACCCCTCACAGGGGTGACCTCCGAGCAGTACTTC CSARPLTGVTSEQYF
TRBJ1-5 - TRBV3-1 - TGTGCCAGCAGCCAAGATGGATGGGAGGGGCCCCAGCATTTT CASSQDGWEGPQHF
TRBJ1-6 - TRBV20-1 many TGCAGTGCTAGTAATAATTCACCCCTCCACTTT CSASNNSPLHF
TRBJ1-3 TRBD1 TRBV6-1 few TGTGCCACTAAGGGGGCGGTTGGAAACACCATATATTTT CATKGAVGNTIYF
TRBJ1-2 TRBD1 TRBV4-3 many TGCGCCAGCAGCCAAGATCTAAGGGACAGGGGCCATGGCTACACCTTC CASSQDLRDRGHGYTF
TRBJ2-7 - TRBV12-3/TRBV12-4 many TGTGCCAGCAGTATTACCCTTCCCTCCTACGAGCAGTACTTC CASSITLPSYEQYF
TRBJ2-5 - TRBV7-9 many TGTGCCAGCAGCCCGAAGGGACTTCAAGAGACCCAGTACTTC CASSPKGLQETQYF
TRBJ2-2 - TRBV7-2 - TGTGCCAGCAGCGCGCCGGGCGCCGGGGAGCTGTTTTTT CASSAPGAGELFF
TRBJ2-1 TRBD1 TRBV5-5 - TGTGCCAGCAGCGTGGGACAGGGAAGCTTTTTGGACTACAATGAGCAGTTCTTC CASSVGQGSFLDYNEQFF
TRBJ2-7 TRBD1 TRBV12-3/TRBV12-4 many TGTGCCAGCCGTGGACAGGGGTCCTACGAGCAGTACTTC CASRGQGSYEQYF
TRBJ2-7 TRBD1 TRBV7-9 - TGTGCCAGCAGCTCACCGGGACAGGGTCGCGAGCAGTACTTC CASSSPGQGREQYF
TRBJ1-1 - TRBV29-1 few TGCAGCGCACCGTCCCGGGACCTCCAAGCTTTCTTT CSAPSRDLQAFF
TRBJ2-7 TRBD1 TRBV6-1 few TGTGCCAGCAGTCGTTCCGGGACAGGGTTTTACGAGCAGTACTTC CASSRSGTGFYEQYF
TRBJ2-7 - TRBV20-1 few TGCAGTGCGCCGGGACCGGTCTCCTACGAGCAGTACTTC CSAPGPVSYEQYF
TRBJ2-3 TRBD2 TRBV20-1 - TGCTGTGCTAGAGGGGGCCCACCTAGCGGGAGTCCCGATACGCAGTATTTT CCARGGPPSGSPDTQYF
TRBJ1-5 TRBD1 TRBV20-1 - TGCAGTGCTGTACCGGGACAGGGAGGTCAGCCCCAGCATTTT CSAVPGQGGQPQHF
TRBJ2-1 - TRBV12-3/TRBV12-4 many TGTGCCAGCAGTTTAACTTTAAGTGGGCTGAGGAATGAGCAGTTCTTC CASSLTLSGLRNEQFF
TRBJ2-5 TRBD1 TRBV6-1 - TGTGCCAGCAGGCCTCCGGGGACAGGGTGGCAAGAGACCCAGTACTTC CASRPPGTGWQETQYF
TRBJ1-2 - TRBV29-1 many TGCAGCGTAAGGGAAAGCGGCTACACCTTC CSVRESGYTF
TRBJ1-1 - TRBV5-3 - TGTGCCAGAAGCGCCACAACCGACAGAAACACTGAAGCTTTCTTT CARSATTDRNTEAFF
TRBJ2-1 - TRBV5-1 few TGCGCCAGCAGCTTGTTGACAGGGCTCGGGGGATGGCAGTTCTTC CASSLLTGLGGWQFF
TRBJ2-7 TRBD1 TRBV7-2 many TGTGCCAGCAGCTTAGGGGGGACAGGGGCTGTCCACGAGCAGTACTTC CASSLGGTGAVHEQYF
TRBJ2-5 TRBD2 TRBV7-2 - TGTGCCAGCAGCTTAGGGACTAGTCAGACCCAGTACTTC CASSLGTSQTQYF
TRBJ2-2 TRBD1 TRBV20-1 - TGCAGTGCTAGAGACCCTGGCCCGCAGGGGGCAGGGACCGGGGAGCTGTTTTTT CSARDPGPQGAGTGELFF
TRBJ2-7 TRBD1 TRBV29-1 many TGCAGCGTTAGCCGGTTGGGACAGGCCTCGTGGGAGCAGTACTTC CSVSRLGQASWEQYF
TRBJ2-5 TRBD2 TRBV20-1 few TGCAGTGCAAAACCGGGACTAGCGGACAACCAAGAGACCCAGTACTTC CSAKPGLADNQETQYF
TRBJ1-1 TRBD1 TRBV9 few TGTGCCAGCAGCGCCACAGGGGGCGAAGACACTGAAGCTTTCTTT CASSATGGEDTEAFF
TRBJ2-3 TRBD1 TRBV5-1 few TGCGCCAGCAGCGGGACAGGGATAGATACGCAGTATTTT CASSGTGIDTQYF